Described below is a single T cell receptor beta chain sequence and its context. Its antigen is unidentified. This sample also contains other DNA sequences that code for the same CDR3. This CDR3 is built from 12 residues. Germline-derived CDR1 and CDR2 are SGHAT and FQNNGV. V was clipped by 4 bases and J by 3 bases, with 7 bases between them. This sample was taken from a study of T cell responses to AZD1222 COVID-19 vaccine. Study-wide results and limits: Clonal diversity may have been underestimated in mostly white British donors. Spike-specific TCR breadth and depth both grew after two AZD1222 doses. CD4 TCRs associated with vaccination spanned spike, dominating at 160-218 and 743-854.

Produced via immunoSEQ multiplex PCR; TCRdb's table is partial and in-frame only. The table lists more than 95,000 clones, over 80% of them singletons. The chain has TRBV11-2 and TRBJ2-7; TRBD1 might be the D (5 bases). Source: peripheral blood, taken on day 0 of AZD1222 vaccination. The sequence was collected from an adult in good health. The CDR3 coding sequence is TGTGCCAGCAGCTCGCAGGGCTACGAGCAGTACTTC. Its translation is CASSSQGYEQYF.